This is a list of T cell receptor beta chains from one sample in a study of blood T cell repertoires in COVID-19. Repertoires were generated with immunoSEQ multiplex PCR, while TCRdb's copy carries only in-frame clones and drops some. Here the sample spans 55,000 to 80,000 clones, 82% being singletons. Specimen: peripheral blood. All receptors derive from a human donor in a cohort sampled during active COVID-19. The CDR3 runs from the conserved cysteine through the conserved F or W. D genes are given only for firm matches. Only part of the rows carry a size: once, few, many, or a class if the clone is expanded.

clone_size	v_call	d_call	j_call	cdr3_length	cdr3_nt	cdr3_aa
once	TRBV7-8	TRBD2	TRBJ2-3	15	TGTGCCAGCAGCTCCAGCGGGGGCCTCACAGATACGCAGTATTTT	CASSSSGGLTDTQYF
-	TRBV10-3	-	TRBJ2-3	14	TGTGCCATCAGCCTACTTGGTAGCACAGATACGCAGTATTTT	CAISLLGSTDTQYF
once	TRBV7-7	TRBD1	TRBJ2-5	15	TGTGCCAGCAGCTCGGGACAGGGGTTCGGGGAGACCCAGTACTTC	CASSSGQGFGETQYF
few	TRBV7-9	TRBD1	TRBJ1-6	15	TGTGCCAGCAGCGGAGACAGGGGACGTAATTCACCCCTCCACTTT	CASSGDRGRNSPLHF
-	TRBV7-7	-	TRBJ2-5	16	TGTGCCAGCAGCTTAGGCGGTACCAGCTACCAAGAGACCCAGTACTTC	CASSLGGTSYQETQYF
-	TRBV30	-	TRBJ2-2	14	TGTGCCTGGAGTGCACAGGGTAGCACCGGGGAGCTGTTTTTT	CAWSAQGSTGELFF
-	TRBV28	-	TRBJ1-2	13	TGTGCCAGCAGTGGAGGGGCACGCTATGGCTACACCTTC	CASSGGARYGYTF
-	TRBV10-3	-	TRBJ1-1	12	TGTGCCATCAAAGACAGAGACACTGAAGCTTTCTTT	CAIKDRDTEAFF
-	TRBV6-1	-	TRBJ2-1	15	TGTGCCAGCAGTGAGGAGGGGTTGGGGTACAATGAGCAGTTCTTC	CASSEEGLGYNEQFF
-	TRBV5-8	-	TRBJ2-3	12	TGTGCCAGCAGCACCACAGCAGATACGCAGTATTTT	CASSTTADTQYF
-	TRBV6-4	TRBD1	TRBJ1-3	17	TGTGCCAGCAGTGCCAGAAGACAGGGGAATCGCGGGGTCACCATATATTTT	CASSARRQGNRGVTIYF
-	TRBV6-2/TRBV6-3	-	TRBJ1-6	12	TGTGCCAGCAGTGAGTGGAATTCACCCCTCCACTTT	CASSEWNSPLHF
-	TRBV5-1	-	TRBJ2-1	14	TGCGCCAGCAGCCCGGACACCCCGATCGATGAGCAGTTCTTC	CASSPDTPIDEQFF
-	TRBV27	TRBD2	TRBJ2-7	16	TGTGCCAGCACTCGGGGGGGAAACGAGGGGAATCACCGGCAGTACTTC	CASTRGGNEGNHRQYF